The 3 T cell receptor beta chains reported below all come from one sample, sequenced in a study of CD8 T cells in ankylosing spondylitis. TCRdb recomputed calls from the 5' RACE reads with MiXCR, one row per CDR3 protein. The sample holds fewer than 500,000 distinct CDR3 sequences; 25% to 30% are singletons and the top ten take roughly 0.9%. Findings and caveats of the study: Ankylosing spondylitis blood appeared to be characterized by a TCR beta motif of several highly homologous variants.

Their recognized antigens are unknown. Input material: blood, either unsorted or a sorted T cell fraction (not recorded which). The receptors here all came from a male donor with ankylosing spondylitis.

There are a few counts of this clonotype. The V call is TRBV12-3 or TRBV12-4, the J call TRBJ2-1, with 7 bases that match TRBD2. The V and J ends lost 5 bases and 3 bases, in that order; junction bases with no gene match: 4. CDR3 size: 14 residues. The CDR3 is CASSRASGYNEQFF. The CDR3 nucleotides are TGTGCCAGCAGTCGGGCTAGCGGCTACAATGAGCAGTTCTTC.

The gene calls are TRBV7-9 and TRBJ1-1; D ambiguous. Germline values: CDR1 SEHNR, CDR2 FQNEAQ (reference sequence). The V end was cut by 2 bases, the J end by 0 bases, with 10 bases between. The CDR3 is 15 residues long. CDR3: CASSLQSGMNTEAFF. The CDR3 nucleotides read TGTGCCAGCAGCTTACAAAGTGGTATGAACACTGAAGCTTTCTTT.

There are a few counts of this clonotype. J is TRBJ2-6 and V is TRBV29-1, with D uncertain. V was shortened by 5 bases and J by 0 bases, with 5 bases between the two germline ends. CDR3 size: 13 residues. The germline gives CDR1 SQVTM, CDR2 ANQGSEA. This CDR3 reads CSVQDSGANVLTF. CDR3 nucleotide sequence: TGCAGCGTTCAGGACTCTGGGGCCAACGTCCTGACTTTC.